The T cell receptor beta chain described here comes from a study of control samples from healthy donors and cancer patients. Sequencing used immunoSEQ multiplex PCR; TCRdb keeps in-frame clones, though not all of them. The table records 150,000 to 200,000 clones, over 85% of them present only once. Germline loops: CDR1 PRHDT, CDR2 FYEKMQ (reference sequence). V gave up 5 bases and J gave up 0 bases, with 11 bases separating them. This CDR3 has 15 residues. Sequencing input: blood. The sequence came from a man aged 18 to 29 in good health. The chain recombines TRBV13 with TRBJ2-4; D unresolved. The CDR3 DNA reads as TGTGCCAGCAGCCTCACAAGCCTAGCCAAAAACATTCAGTACTTC. Protein: CASSLTSLAKNIQYF.